A single sample is the source of the 26 T cell receptor beta chains below, sequenced in a study of brain T cells in children with intractable seizures. Method: immunoSEQ multiplex PCR; TCRdb's copy keeps in-frame clones and lacks some. Of 60,000 to 65,000 clones in the sample, roughly 95% were seen once. The material was peripheral blood, obtained at surgery. Receptors were obtained from a boy under two years old with focal cortical dysplasia and intractable seizures.

This clone was detected only once. The rearrangement links TRBV27 to TRBJ2-5; D ambiguous. The germline V gene has CDR1 MNHEY and CDR2 SMNVEV (reference sequence). The CDR3 is 15 amino acids. Trimming cost V 6 bases and J 1 base, with 15 bases left between them. CDR3 DNA: TGTGCCAGCAGCCCCCCACCCGTTGTCCAAGAGACCCAGTACTTC. It encodes CASSPPPVVQETQYF.

V gene TRBV4-3 combines with J gene TRBJ2-1; D gene unclear. The CDR3 runs to 17 residues. The V end lost 0 bases, the J end lost 10 bases, and 22 bases lay between the germline ends. The V gene's germline CDR1 is LGHNA and CDR2 YSLEER. CDR3 bases: TGCGCCAGCAGCCAAGACTTCCGGTCTTGGACCAGACCGGAGCAGTTCTTC. Protein: CASSQDFRSWTRPEQFF.

J is TRBJ2-7 and V is TRBV4-3; the D gene could be TRBD1 or TRBD2 (6 bases each). V dropped 4 bases and J dropped 1 base, with 11 bases sitting between them. CDR3 length: 14 residues. The germline CDR1 and CDR2 sequences are LGHNA and YSLEER. CDR3 amino acids: CASSLEGGSYEQYF. The CDR3, as DNA: TGCGCCAGCAGCCTCGAGGGGGGTTCCTACGAGCAGTACTTC.

The gene calls are TRBV7-2 and TRBJ1-4, with a weak D call TRBD1 (5 bases). Trimming shortened V by 5 bases and J by 4 bases, and 11 bases separated the two germline ends. The CDR3 has 14 amino acids. CDR1 is SGHTA, CDR2 FQGNSA, per germline. For the CDR3, the DNA is TGTGCCAGCAGCGAGGGGACGGATAATGAAAAACTGTTTTTT. Its protein is CASSEGTDNEKLFF.

Remarks on this clone: The junction and the germline gene differ at one end; a read error may be behind it. This chain joins TRBV5-1 and TRBJ2-1; TRBD2 aligns across 7 bases. Germline lookup yields CDR1 SGHRS and CDR2 YFSETQ. The CDR3 is 18 amino acids. The CDR3: CASSLALPETSTYSEQFF. DNA of the CDR3: TGCGCCAGCAGCTTGGCCCTCCCGGAGACTAGCACCTACAGTGAGCAGTTCTTC.

The gene calls are TRBV12-3 or TRBV12-4 and TRBJ1-1; D call uncertain. V was trimmed by 7 bases and J by 0 bases, leaving 9 bases between them. This CDR3 is 13 amino acids long. CDR3 sequence reads: CASMLLMNTEAFF. In DNA, the CDR3 is TGTGCCAGCATGTTACTAATGAACACTGAAGCTTTCTTT.

In DNA, the CDR3 is TGCGCCAGCAGCCAAGAGCGGGGGCAAGGTCATGAGCAGTTCTTC. Protein sequence: CASSQERGQGHEQFF. The V and J genes are TRBV4-1 and TRBJ2-1, with D tentatively TRBD2 (7 bases). Germline-derived CDR1 and CDR2 are MGHRA and YSYEKL. CDR3 length equals 15 residues. Trimming stripped 0 bases from V and 8 bases from J, with 14 bases between.

The chain carries TRBV5-1 and TRBJ2-5, with 9 bases matching TRBD2. V shed 2 bases, J shed 5 bases, and the junction held 13 bases outside the gene matches. The length of the CDR3 is 17 residues. Per germline, CDR1 SGHRS and CDR2 YFSETQ. This CDR3 is CASSFMAGGPVLETQYF. CDR3 sequence (DNA): TGCGCCAGCAGCTTTATGGCGGGGGGGCCGGTTCTTGAGACCCAGTACTTC.

This chain uses TRBV7-8 with TRBJ1-2; TRBD1 matches 8 bases. Unmatched junction bases numbered 17, after V lost 2 bases and J lost 0 bases. The CDR3 extends over 20 amino acids. The V gene's germline CDR1 is SGHVS and CDR2 FQNEAQ. The CDR3 loop is CASSLYYSRDRIPANYGYTF. The DNA for the CDR3 is TGTGCCAGCAGCTTATATTATTCCCGGGACAGGATTCCAGCTAACTATGGCTACACCTTC.

The chain is built from TRBV27 and TRBJ2-1; 7 bases agree with TRBD2. V shed 7 bases, J shed 0 bases, and the junction held 6 bases outside the gene matches. The V gene's germline CDR1 is MNHEY and CDR2 SMNVEV (reference sequence). CDR3 length: 15 amino acids. The CDR3 bases are TGTGCCAGCAAATTGGGGGGGAGCTCCTACAATGAGCAGTTCTTC. Translation: CASKLGGSSYNEQFF.

This chain uses TRBV12-3 or TRBV12-4 with TRBJ2-3, with D unclear. This CDR3 comprises 12 residues. V lost 6 bases and J lost 5, with 9 bases in between. The CDR3, as DNA: TGTGCCAGCAGCCCAACCCTAGATACGCAGTATTTT. This codes for CASSPTLDTQYF.

The chain links TRBV15 to TRBJ2-7; 7 bases match TRBD1. This CDR3 contains 16 residues. The ends lost 0 bases at V and 2 bases at J; junction bases unmatched: 7. The germline CDR1 and CDR2 sequences are LNHNV and YYDKDF (reference sequence). CDR3 sequence: CATSRETGRLAYEQYF. The DNA of the CDR3 is TGTGCCACCAGCAGAGAGACAGGGCGCCTCGCCTACGAGCAGTACTTC.

V and J are TRBV27 and TRBJ1-1; unclear D gene. Trimming shortened V by 0 bases and J by 3 bases, and 11 bases separated the two germline ends. This CDR3 comprises 15 residues. CDR1 MNHEY and CDR2 SMNVEV come from the germline V gene (reference sequence). For the CDR3, the DNA is TGTGCCAGCAGTTTATCGTCCTCGGTTTACACTGAAGCTTTCTTT. Its protein is CASSLSSSVYTEAFF.

CDR3 DNA: TGTGCCACCAGCAGAGATAATGGGGCCAATGAGCAGTTCTTC. This sequence encodes CATSRDNGANEQFF. The chain joins TRBV15 to TRBJ2-1; TRBD1 might be the D (5 bases). The germline V gene has CDR1 LNHNV and CDR2 YYDKDF (reference sequence). The CDR3 runs 14 residues. V lost 0 bases, J lost 6 bases, and 9 bases lay in between.

This chain uses TRBV7-9 with TRBJ1-1, with 7 nucleotides matching TRBD1. The ends lost 2 bases at V and 1 base at J; junction bases unmatched: 4. CDR3 length: 15 residues. CDR1 SEHNR and CDR2 FQNEAQ come from the germline V gene (reference sequence). In DNA form, the CDR3 reads TGTGCCAGCAGCTTACTAAACAGGGGGAACACTGAAGCTTTCTTT. It translates to CASSLLNRGNTEAFF.

This rearrangement joins TRBV4-1 to TRBJ1-4, with 11 bases that match TRBD1. This CDR3 has 15 residues. The germline V gene has CDR1 MGHRA and CDR2 YSYEKL. Losses at the gene ends were 2 bases for V and 7 bases for J; bases not matched to a gene: 3. CDR3 in amino acids: CASSQPGQGGEKLFF. For the CDR3, the DNA is TGCGCCAGCAGCCAACCGGGACAGGGGGGTGAAAAACTGTTTTTT.

In this sample, this clone turned up once. The rearrangement joins TRBV5-1 to TRBJ1-6; 10 nucleotides align to TRBD1. Trimming cost V 1 base and J 7 bases; bases outside gene matches: 2. The CDR3 covers 15 residues. Germline CDR1 is SGHRS and CDR2 is YFSETQ. This CDR3 is CASSLWGQGNSPLHF. The CDR3 coding sequence is TGCGCCAGCAGCTTGTGGGGACAGGGGAATTCACCCCTCCACTTT.

The chain has TRBV6-5 and TRBJ1-2; D unresolved. The germline V and J ends were trimmed by 5 bases and 4 bases, with 11 bases remaining between them. The CDR3 extends over 13 amino acids. CDR1 MNHEY and CDR2 SVGAGI come from the germline V gene. The CDR3 DNA follows: TGTGCCAGCAGTCCCGGGTCCCTCTATGGCTACACCTTC. Translation gives CASSPGSLYGYTF.

The chain combines TRBV6-5 with TRBJ2-7; D remains ambiguous. The CDR3 length is 13 residues. Germline CDR1 and CDR2: MNHEY and SVGAGI. V dropped 0 bases and J dropped 2 bases, with 5 bases sitting between them. The CDR3 DNA sequence: TGTGCCAGCAGTTACTCAGGCGCCTACGAGCAGTACTTC. It specifies CASSYSGAYEQYF.

The chain links TRBV3-1 (or the pseudogene TRBV3-2) to TRBJ2-7; 9 positions match TRBD1. CDR1 is LGHDT, CDR2 YNNKEL, per germline (reference sequence). This CDR3 has 15 residues. V shed 1 base and J 5 bases; nucleotides not matched to a gene: 6. CDR3 nucleotides: TGTGCCAGCAGCCAAGCTGGACAGGGGTACCACGAGCAGTACTTC. Translation gives CASSQAGQGYHEQYF.

This clone appeared once. The chain has TRBV6-5 and TRBJ2-7, with 7 positions matching TRBD2. The CDR3 is 15 residues long. Germline V gene data show CDR1 as MNHEY and CDR2 as SVGAGI. V was clipped by 1 base and J by 3 bases; unmatched bases: 6. CDR3 in DNA: TGTGCCAGCAGTTACTTGCCGGCTAGCGGCTACGAGCAGTACTTC. As protein: CASSYLPASGYEQYF.

The V call is TRBV28, the J call TRBJ2-7, with D possibly TRBD2 on 5 matching bases. Trimming stripped 6 bases from V and 1 base from J, with 13 bases between. Looked up from germline, CDR1 is MDHEN and CDR2 is SYDVKM. The CDR3 extends over 14 amino acids. The CDR3 DNA reads TGTGCCAGCAGCCAACGAGGCGGGTCCTACGAGCAGTACTTC. It specifies CASSQRGGSYEQYF.

J is TRBJ2-1 and V is TRBV9; 11 bases align to TRBD2. Trimming at V came to 3 bases and at J to 6 bases, leaving 5 bases not matched to a gene. Germline loops: CDR1 SGDLS, CDR2 YYNGEE. The CDR3 extends over 15 amino acids. The CDR3 loop reads CASSALGLAGNEQFF. CDR3 DNA: TGTGCCAGCAGCGCCCTAGGACTAGCGGGCAATGAGCAGTTCTTC. The entire variable domain, with the rest obtained from reference TRBV9 and TRBJ2-1, is as follows: DSGVTQTPKHLITATGQRVTLRCSPRSGDLSVYWYQQSLDQGLQFLIQYYNGEERAKGNILERFSAQQFPDLHSELNLSSLELGDSALYFCASSALGLAGNEQFFGPGTRLTVL.

Only one count was recorded for this clone. The V call is TRBV20-1, the J call TRBJ2-7; D remains unclear. V lost 4 bases and J lost 4, with 8 bases in between. There are 11 residues in the CDR3. Germline V gene sequence: CDR1 DFQATT, CDR2 SNEGSKA (reference sequence). The DNA of the CDR3 is TGCAGTGCTACACAGACATACGAGCAGTACTTC. Translated: CSATQTYEQYF.

The chain has TRBV12-2 and TRBJ2-7; the table names TRBD2, a call not compared with the DNA. TRBV12-2 counts as a pseudogene. CDR3 length equals 17 residues. The CDR3 DNA reads as TGTGCAAGTCGCTTAGCAATCCGGGGGACTAGCGGCTACGAGCAGTACTTC. Translating gives CASRLAIRGTSGYEQYF.

The rearrangement uses TRBV29-1 and TRBJ1-1; D not resolved. V shed 2 bases and J shed 0 bases, with 7 bases lying between them. The CDR3 runs 13 residues. Germline V lookup: CDR1 SQVTM, CDR2 ANQGSEA. In DNA, the CDR3 is TGCAGCGTTGAATTAGGCTTGAACACTGAAGCTTTCTTT. Translated: CSVELGLNTEAFF.